The subject of this entry is one TCR beta chain. Antigen: not known. Assay: immunoSEQ multiplex PCR; the TCRdb copy retains only in-frame clones and omits some. The sample carries more than 2,000,000 clones, approximately 94% recorded once. The record originates from a study of shared clonotypes between healthy human individuals. Overall study results and limits: Generation probability values for non-shared clonotypes were lower than those for clonotypes shared by all four donors. It was the few donors that limited the genetic and exposure-history diversity represented.

The CDR3 is 17 amino acids. Germline CDR1 is KGHSH and CDR2 is LQKENI. The trim removed 2 bases at V and 4 bases at J, leaving 8 bases unmatched. This sequence joins TRBV18 and TRBJ2-7, with 13 bases identical to TRBD2. Sequenced: naive CD4+ T cells sorted from blood. The subset was: CD45RA+ positively selected. The clonotype originates from a man between 18 and 35 years old in good health. The CDR3 sequence is CASSPTLLAGGPYEQYF. CDR3 sequence (DNA): TGTGCCAGCTCACCAACCTTACTAGCGGGGGGGCCGTACGAGCAGTACTTC.